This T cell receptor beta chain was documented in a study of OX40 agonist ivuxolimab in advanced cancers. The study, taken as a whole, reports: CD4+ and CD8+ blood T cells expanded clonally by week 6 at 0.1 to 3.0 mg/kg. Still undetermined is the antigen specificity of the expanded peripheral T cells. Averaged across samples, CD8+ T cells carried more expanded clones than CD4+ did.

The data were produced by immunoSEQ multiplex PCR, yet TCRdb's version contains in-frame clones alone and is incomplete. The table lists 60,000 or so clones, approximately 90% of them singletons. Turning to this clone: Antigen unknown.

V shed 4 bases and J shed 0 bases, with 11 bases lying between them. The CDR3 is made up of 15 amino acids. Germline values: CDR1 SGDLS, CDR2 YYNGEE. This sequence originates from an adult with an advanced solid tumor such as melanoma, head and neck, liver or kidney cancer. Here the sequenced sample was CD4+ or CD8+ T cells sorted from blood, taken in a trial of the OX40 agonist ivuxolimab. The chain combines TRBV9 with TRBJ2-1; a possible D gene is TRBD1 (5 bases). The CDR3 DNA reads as TGTGCCAGCAGCCCGCGACAGAACTCCTACAATGAGCAGTTCTTC. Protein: CASSPRQNSYNEQFF.